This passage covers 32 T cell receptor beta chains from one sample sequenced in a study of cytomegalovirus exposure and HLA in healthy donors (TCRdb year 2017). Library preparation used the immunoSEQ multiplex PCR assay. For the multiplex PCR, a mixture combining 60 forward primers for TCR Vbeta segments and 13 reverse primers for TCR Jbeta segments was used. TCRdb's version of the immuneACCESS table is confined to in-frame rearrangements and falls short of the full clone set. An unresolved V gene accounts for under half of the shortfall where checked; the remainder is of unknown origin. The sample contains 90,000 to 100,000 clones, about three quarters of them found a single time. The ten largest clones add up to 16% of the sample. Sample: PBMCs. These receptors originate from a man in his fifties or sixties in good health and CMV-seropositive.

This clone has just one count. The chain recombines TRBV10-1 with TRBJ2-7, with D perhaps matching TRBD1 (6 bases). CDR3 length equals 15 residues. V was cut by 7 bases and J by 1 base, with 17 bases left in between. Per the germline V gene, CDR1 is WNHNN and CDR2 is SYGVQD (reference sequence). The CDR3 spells CASNSGTLGSYEQYF. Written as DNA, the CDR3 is TGCGCCAGCAACAGTGGGACACTGGGTTCCTACGAGCAGTACTTC.

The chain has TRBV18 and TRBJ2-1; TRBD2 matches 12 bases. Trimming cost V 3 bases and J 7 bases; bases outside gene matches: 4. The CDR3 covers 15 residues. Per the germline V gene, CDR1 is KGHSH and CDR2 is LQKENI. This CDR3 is CASSPLAGGLNEQFF. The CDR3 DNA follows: TGTGCCAGCTCACCTCTAGCGGGGGGGCTAAATGAGCAGTTCTTC. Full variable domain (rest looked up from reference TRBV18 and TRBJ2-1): NAGVMQNPRHLVRRRGQEARLRCSPMKGHSHVYWYRQLPEEGLKFMVYLQKENIIDESGMPKERFSAEFPKEGPSILRIQQVVRGDSAAYFCASSPLAGGLNEQFFGPGTRLTVL.

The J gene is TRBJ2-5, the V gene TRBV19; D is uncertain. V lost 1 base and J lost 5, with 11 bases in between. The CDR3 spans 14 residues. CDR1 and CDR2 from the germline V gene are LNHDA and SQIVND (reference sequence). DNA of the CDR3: TGTGCCAGTAGTATAGGCCTATTGAAGGAGACCCAGTACTTC. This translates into CASSIGLLKETQYF.

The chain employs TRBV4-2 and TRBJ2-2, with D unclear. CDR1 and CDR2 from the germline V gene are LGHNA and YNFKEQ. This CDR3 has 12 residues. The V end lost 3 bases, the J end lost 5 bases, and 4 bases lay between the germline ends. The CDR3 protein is CASSHTTGELFF. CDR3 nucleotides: TGTGCCAGCAGCCACACTACCGGGGAGCTGTTTTTT.

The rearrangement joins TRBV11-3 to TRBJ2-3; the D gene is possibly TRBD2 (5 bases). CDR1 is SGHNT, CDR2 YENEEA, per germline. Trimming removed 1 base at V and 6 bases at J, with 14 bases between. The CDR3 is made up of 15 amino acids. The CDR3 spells CASSLGAASSDTQYF. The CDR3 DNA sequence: TGTGCCAGCAGCTTAGGAGCGGCTAGTTCCGATACGCAGTATTTT.

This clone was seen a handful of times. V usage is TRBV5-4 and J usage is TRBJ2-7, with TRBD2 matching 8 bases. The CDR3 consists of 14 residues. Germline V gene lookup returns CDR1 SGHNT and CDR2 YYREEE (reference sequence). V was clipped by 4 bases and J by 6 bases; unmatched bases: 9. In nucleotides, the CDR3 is TGTGCCAGCAGCCCCGGGACTAGATACCCCGAGCAGTACTTC. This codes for CASSPGTRYPEQYF.

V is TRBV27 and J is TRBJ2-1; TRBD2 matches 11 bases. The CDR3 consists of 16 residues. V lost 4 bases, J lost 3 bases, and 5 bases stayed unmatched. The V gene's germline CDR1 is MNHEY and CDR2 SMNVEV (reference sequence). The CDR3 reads CASSWDSGGDYNEQFF. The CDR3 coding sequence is TGTGCCAGCAGTTGGGATAGCGGGGGGGACTACAATGAGCAGTTCTTC.

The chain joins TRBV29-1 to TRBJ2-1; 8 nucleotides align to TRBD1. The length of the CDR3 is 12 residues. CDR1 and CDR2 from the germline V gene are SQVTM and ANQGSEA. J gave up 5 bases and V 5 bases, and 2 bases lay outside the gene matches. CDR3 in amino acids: CSVHRGNNEQFF. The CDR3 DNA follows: TGCAGCGTTCACAGGGGGAACAATGAGCAGTTCTTC.

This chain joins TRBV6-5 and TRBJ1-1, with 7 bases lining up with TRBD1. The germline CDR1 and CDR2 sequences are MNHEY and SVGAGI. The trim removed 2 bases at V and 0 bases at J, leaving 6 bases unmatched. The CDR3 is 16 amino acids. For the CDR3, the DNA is TGTGCCAGCAGTTACACAAATGACAGGGTGAACACTGAAGCTTTCTTT. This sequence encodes CASSYTNDRVNTEAFF.

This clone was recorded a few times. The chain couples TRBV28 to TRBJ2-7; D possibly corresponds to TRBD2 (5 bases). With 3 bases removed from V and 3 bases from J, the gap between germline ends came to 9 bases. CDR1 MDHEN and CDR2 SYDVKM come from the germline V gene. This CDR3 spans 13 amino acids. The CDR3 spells CASSFGEGYEQYF. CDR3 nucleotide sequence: TGTGCCAGCAGTTTCGGGGAAGGCTACGAGCAGTACTTC.

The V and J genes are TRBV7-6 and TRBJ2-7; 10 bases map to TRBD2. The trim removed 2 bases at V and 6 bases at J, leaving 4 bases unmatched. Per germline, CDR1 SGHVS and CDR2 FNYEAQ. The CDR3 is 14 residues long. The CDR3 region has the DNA TGTGCCAGCAGCTTAAAGCGGGGGGGCCTCGAGCAGTACTTC. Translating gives CASSLKRGGLEQYF.

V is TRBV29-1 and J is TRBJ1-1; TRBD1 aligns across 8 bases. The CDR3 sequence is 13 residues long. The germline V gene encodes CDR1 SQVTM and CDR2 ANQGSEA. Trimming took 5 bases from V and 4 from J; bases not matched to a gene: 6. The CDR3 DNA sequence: TGCAGCGTTTTTAGGACAGGGATCACTGAAGCTTTCTTT. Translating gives CSVFRTGITEAFF.

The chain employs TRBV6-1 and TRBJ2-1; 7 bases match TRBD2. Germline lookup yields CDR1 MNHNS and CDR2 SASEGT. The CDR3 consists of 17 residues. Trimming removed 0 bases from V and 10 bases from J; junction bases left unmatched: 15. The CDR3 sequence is CASSEAAWGGFPGEQFF. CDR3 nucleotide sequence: TGTGCCAGCAGTGAAGCGGCATGGGGGGGGTTTCCCGGCGAGCAGTTCTTC.

CDR3 bases: TGTGCCAGCACGTTGAACAGGGGACAACAAGAGACCCAGTACTTC. Translated, it gives CASTLNRGQQETQYF. The chain is built from TRBV28 and TRBJ2-5, with 7 bases aligning to TRBD1. V dropped 7 bases and J dropped 2; count of bases not matched to a gene: 10. This CDR3 is built from 15 residues. Germline CDR1 is MDHEN and CDR2 is SYDVKM.

The CDR3 sequence is CASSEMATGFGYTF. The CDR3 DNA reads as TGTGCCAGCAGTGAAATGGCCACAGGGTTTGGCTACACCTTC. The V call is TRBV6-1, the J call TRBJ1-2; D possibly corresponds to TRBD1 (6 bases). Trimming left V 2 bases short and J 7 bases short, with 14 bases between. The CDR3 consists of 14 residues. Germline CDR1 and CDR2: MNHNS and SASEGT.

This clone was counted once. The CDR3 nucleotides read TGTGCCAGCCGAGGGACTAGCGCGAACACCGGGGAGCTGTTTTTT. It specifies CASRGTSANTGELFF. This sequence joins TRBV6-1 and TRBJ2-2, with 10 bases matching TRBD2. The CDR3 length is 15 residues. With 8 bases clipped from V and 0 bases from J, the junction kept 3 bases outside the gene matches. Germline V CDR1 and CDR2: MNHNS, SASEGT.

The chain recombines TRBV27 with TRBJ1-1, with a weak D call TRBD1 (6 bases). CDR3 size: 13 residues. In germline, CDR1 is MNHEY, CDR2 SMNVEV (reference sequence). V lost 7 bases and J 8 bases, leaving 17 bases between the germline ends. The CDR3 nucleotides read TGTGCCAGCAACTATGGACAGACTGGGGAAGCTTTCTTT. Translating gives CASNYGQTGEAFF.

CDR3 in amino acids: CASSSRTIYEQYF. The CDR3, as DNA: TGTGCCAGCAGCTCCCGGACAATCTACGAGCAGTACTTC. The rearrangement joins TRBV7-9 to TRBJ2-7; tentative D call: TRBD1 (5 bases). The CDR3 is made up of 13 amino acids. CDR1 is SEHNR and CDR2 is FQNEAQ in the germline V gene (reference sequence). Trimming removed 4 bases from V and 3 bases from J, with 10 bases in between.

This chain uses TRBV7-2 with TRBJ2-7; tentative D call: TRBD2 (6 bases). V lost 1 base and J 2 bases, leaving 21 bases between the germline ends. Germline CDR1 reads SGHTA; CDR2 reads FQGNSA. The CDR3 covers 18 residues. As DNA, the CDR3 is TGTGCCAGCAGCTTAGTGCCCAGACGGGACTTGAGAACCTACGAGCAGTACTTC. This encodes CASSLVPRRDLRTYEQYF.

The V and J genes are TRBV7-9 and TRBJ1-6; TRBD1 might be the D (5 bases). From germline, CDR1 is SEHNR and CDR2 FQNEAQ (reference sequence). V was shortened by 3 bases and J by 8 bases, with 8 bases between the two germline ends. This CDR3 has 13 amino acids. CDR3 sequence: CASSFQGYSPLHF. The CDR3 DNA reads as TGTGCCAGCAGCTTTCAGGGTTATTCACCCCTCCACTTT. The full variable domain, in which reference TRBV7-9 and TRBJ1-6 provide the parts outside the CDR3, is DTGVSQNPRHKITKRGQNVTFRCDPISEHNRLYWYRQTLGQGPEFLTYFQNEAQLEKSRLLSDRFSAERPKGSFSTLEIQRTEQGDSAMYLCASSFQGYSPLHFGNGTRLTVT.

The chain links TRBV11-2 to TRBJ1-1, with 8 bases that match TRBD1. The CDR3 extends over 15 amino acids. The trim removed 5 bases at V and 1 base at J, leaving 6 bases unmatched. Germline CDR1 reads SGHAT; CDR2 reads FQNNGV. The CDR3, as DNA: TGTGCCAGCAGCCCTCCCAGGGGGCAGAACACTGAAGCTTTCTTT. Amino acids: CASSPPRGQNTEAFF.

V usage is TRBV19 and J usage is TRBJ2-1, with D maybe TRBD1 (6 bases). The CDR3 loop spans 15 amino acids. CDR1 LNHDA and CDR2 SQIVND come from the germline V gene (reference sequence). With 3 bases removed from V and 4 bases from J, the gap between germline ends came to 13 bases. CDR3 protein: CASSIDTGPYNEQFF. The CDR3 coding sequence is TGTGCCAGTAGTATTGACACAGGGCCGTACAATGAGCAGTTCTTC.

This chain's CDR3 is CASSFRQGARNQPQHF. In nucleotides, the CDR3 is TGTGCCAGCAGCTTTAGGCAGGGGGCGCGCAATCAGCCCCAGCATTTT. This chain joins TRBV5-6 and TRBJ1-5, with TRBD1 identical over 8 bases. The CDR3 is made up of 16 amino acids. Germline V gives CDR1 SGHDT, CDR2 YYEEEE. V dropped 2 bases and J dropped 2; count of bases not matched to a gene: 6.

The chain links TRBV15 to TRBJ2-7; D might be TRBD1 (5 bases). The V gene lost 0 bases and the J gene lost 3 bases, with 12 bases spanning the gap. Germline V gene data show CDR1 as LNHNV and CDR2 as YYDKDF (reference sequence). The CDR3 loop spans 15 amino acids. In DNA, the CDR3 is TGTGCCACCAGCAGAGATCGCCAGGGTGGCTACGAGCAGTACTTC. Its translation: CATSRDRQGGYEQYF.

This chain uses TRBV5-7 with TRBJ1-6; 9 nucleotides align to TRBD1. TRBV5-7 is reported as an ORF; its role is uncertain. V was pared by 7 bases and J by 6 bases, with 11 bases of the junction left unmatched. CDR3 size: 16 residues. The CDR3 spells CASGLQGAVCNSPLHF. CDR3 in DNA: TGTGCCAGCGGACTACAGGGGGCAGTATGTAATTCACCCCTCCACTTT.

The CDR3 spells CASTLFAGIGELFF. In DNA form, the CDR3 reads TGTGCCAGCACCCTTTTCGCGGGGATCGGGGAGCTGTTTTTT. The rearrangement links TRBV6-1 to TRBJ2-2; D is perhaps TRBD2 (6 bases). The germline V gene encodes CDR1 MNHNS and CDR2 SASEGT. The CDR3 length is 14 residues. V was cut by 7 bases and J by 7 bases, with 16 bases left in between.

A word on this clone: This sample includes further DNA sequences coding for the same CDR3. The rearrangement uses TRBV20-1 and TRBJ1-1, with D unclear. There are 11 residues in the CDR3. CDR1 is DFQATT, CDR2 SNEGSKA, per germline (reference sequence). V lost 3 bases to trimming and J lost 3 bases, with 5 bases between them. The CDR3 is CSARRDTEAFF. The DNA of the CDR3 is TGCAGTGCTAGGCGGGACACTGAAGCTTTCTTT.

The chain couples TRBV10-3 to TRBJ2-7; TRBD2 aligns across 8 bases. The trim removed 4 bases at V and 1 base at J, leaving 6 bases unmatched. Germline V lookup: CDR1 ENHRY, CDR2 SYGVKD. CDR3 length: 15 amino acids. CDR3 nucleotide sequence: TGTGCCATCAGTGGAGCGGGAGTAGATTCCTACGAGCAGTACTTC. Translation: CAISGAGVDSYEQYF.

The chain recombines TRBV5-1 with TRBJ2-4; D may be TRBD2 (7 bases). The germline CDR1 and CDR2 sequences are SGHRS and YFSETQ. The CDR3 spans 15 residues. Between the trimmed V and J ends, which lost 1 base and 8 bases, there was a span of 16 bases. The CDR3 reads CASSLRGGPGDIQYF. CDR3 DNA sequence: TGCGCCAGCAGCTTGAGGGGGGGCCCCGGGGACATTCAGTACTTC.

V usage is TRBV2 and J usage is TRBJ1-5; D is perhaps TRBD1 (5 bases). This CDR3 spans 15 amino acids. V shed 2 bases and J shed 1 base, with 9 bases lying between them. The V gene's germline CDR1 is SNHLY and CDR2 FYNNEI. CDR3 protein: CASSEMGRSNQPQHF. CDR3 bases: TGTGCCAGCAGTGAAATGGGGCGAAGCAATCAGCCCCAGCATTTT.

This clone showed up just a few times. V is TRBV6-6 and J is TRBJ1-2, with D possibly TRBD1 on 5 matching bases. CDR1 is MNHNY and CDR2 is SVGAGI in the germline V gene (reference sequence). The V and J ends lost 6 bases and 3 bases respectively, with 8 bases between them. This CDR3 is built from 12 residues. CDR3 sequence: CASRGGDYGYTF. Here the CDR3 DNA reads TGTGCCAGCAGGGGGGGGGACTATGGCTACACCTTC.

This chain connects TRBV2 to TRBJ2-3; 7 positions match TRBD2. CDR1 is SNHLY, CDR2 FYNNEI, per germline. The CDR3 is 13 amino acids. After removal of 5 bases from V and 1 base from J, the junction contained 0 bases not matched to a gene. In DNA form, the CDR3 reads TGTGCCAGCAGTAGCGGGGGCACAGATACGCAGTATTTT. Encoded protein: CASSSGGTDTQYF.